This record looks at one T cell receptor (beta chain) sequence and its context. As yet, its antigen is unknown. These data belong to a study of cytomegalovirus exposure and HLA in healthy donors. Findings and limits, study-wide: Differences between HLA loci emerged in a later analysis of TCR association rates, with DRB1 most and HLA-C fewest. Versus the approximately 700-donor mean, an Asian-associated ancestry cluster reportedly showed fewer N-insertions in a later analysis. Earlier results showed most TCR beta V segments being productive about 87% or about 30% of the time.

This PCR relied on a set of 60 Vbeta primers and 13 Jbeta primers. TCRdb's copy holds only in-frame clones and misses some; the assay was immunoSEQ multiplex PCR. The table records some 150,000 clones, about four fifths of them present only once. Sequenced material: PBMCs. The sequence came from a woman aged 45-60 years in good health and CMV-seronegative.

The CDR3 DNA sequence: TGTGCCAGCAGCTTATATTCTCGTAGACAGGGAAGATCTGGGGCCAACGTCCTGACTTTC. This gives the protein CASSLYSRRQGRSGANVLTF. The rearrangement joins TRBV13 to TRBJ2-6; TRBD1 agrees at 7 bases. The trim removed 2 bases at V and 1 base at J, leaving 14 bases unmatched. Germline CDR1 reads PRHDT; CDR2 reads FYEKMQ (reference sequence). The CDR3 extends over 20 amino acids.